The T cell receptor beta chain described here comes from a study of blood T cell repertoires in COVID-19. Study-level background: The United States, Italy and Spain supplied acute and convalescent COVID-19 samples. Nucleic acid was either cDNA or gDNA, and it came from T cells, B-cell-depleted T cells, or PBMCs.

V was shortened by 3 bases and J by 0 bases, with 18 bases between the two germline ends. Germline assignment: CDR1 MDHEN and CDR2 SYDVKM. The CDR3 covers 17 residues. Study processing details: How many nucleated cells were present was estimated from reference gene primer amplification. The protocol was immunoSEQ multiplex PCR, while the TCRdb copy is restricted to in-frame clones and leaves out a portion. V, J and clone size are those of that table, while D and trimming were read from the DNA. In the table there are around 160,000 clones, just under 90% of which are singletons. The V gene is TRBV28, the J gene TRBJ2-7; D perhaps matches TRBD2 (5 bases). The material sequenced was peripheral blood. The sequence was collected from a woman aged 70-85 years with COVID-19, enrolled during active disease. CDR3 nucleotides: TGTGCCAGCAGTTTCGTCTCGACTGGACTCTTCTCCTACGAGCAGTACTTC. Its protein is CASSFVSTGLFSYEQYF.